This is a list of T cell receptor beta chains from one sample in a study of T-cell reconstitution after alpha-beta-depleted transplantation in children. TCRdb independently ran MiXCR on the PCR reads; one entry per CDR3 protein. The sample carries about 830,000 distinct CDR3 sequences, approximately 15% recorded once. Sample: PBMCs, mostly from graft donor cells, taken 360 days after TCRalphabeta/CD19-depleted stem cell transplant. These receptors were obtained from a male patient between 5 and 17 years old who had a stem cell transplant for acute lymphoblastic leukemia, so the T cells may come from the graft donor. Both conserved end residues are part of each CDR3. The D gene is left open where the match is weak. Expanded clones are given a class, and other clones once, few, many or no size at all.

clone size,J gene,D gene,V gene,CDR3 DNA,CDR3 protein
few,TRBJ2-1,-,TRBV10-2,TGCGCCAGCAGTGAGTCGCGGTGGGGGCAGTTCTTC,CASSESRWGQFF
few,TRBJ2-5,TRBD2,TRBV11-2,TGTGCCAGCAGCCCATTCCTAGCGGGAGGAGAGACCCAGTACTTC,CASSPFLAGGETQYF
-,TRBJ1-5,-,TRBV19,TGTGCCAGTAGTATGGGGGAGGGCAGGAGCAGCAATCAGCCCCAGCATTTT,CASSMGEGRSSNQPQHF
few,TRBJ2-1,TRBD2,TRBV15,TGTGCCACCAGCAGAAGGGGAGATATCTGGACTAGCGGGAGAAGTGAGCAGTTCTTC,CATSRRGDIWTSGRSEQFF
-,TRBJ2-7,-,TRBV29-1,TGCAGCGTTAAGGGAAGATTCACCTACGAGCAGTACTTC,CSVKGRFTYEQYF
-,TRBJ1-1,-,TRBV12-3/TRBV12-4,TGTGCCAGCAGTTTAAATGGGGCTTTGAACACTGAAGCTTTCTTT,CASSLNGALNTEAFF
few,TRBJ2-7,TRBD2,TRBV29-1,TGCAGCGTTGACGGGGGGTCTACGCAGTACTTC,CSVDGGSTQYF
few,TRBJ2-7,TRBD1,TRBV6-6,TGTGCCAGCAGTTACGGGACAGGTGGGCAGTACTTC,CASSYGTGGQYF
-,TRBJ2-2,TRBD2,TRBV3-1,TGTGCCAGCAGCCAAGGGACTAGCGGCTATTTCAACACCGGGGAGCTGTTTTTT,CASSQGTSGYFNTGELFF
few,TRBJ1-2,TRBD1,TRBV5-6,TGTGCCAGCAGCGCAACAGGGGGCATCATCAATGGCTACACCTTC,CASSATGGIINGYTF